This T cell receptor beta chain derives from a study of Ad26.COV2.S vaccination and SARS-CoV-2 variants. Study at large: Ad26.COV2.S, an intramuscular injection, was given once or twice 56 days apart.

The treatment was: 19 received Ad26.COV2.S at low or high dose, single or two shots; 5 received placebo; per-sample allocation not given. Each sample was drawn 63 days after the first injection (of vaccine or placebo). The repertoire was sequenced with immunoSEQ multiplex PCR; TCRdb's copy has only in-frame clones and lacks some. There are some 340,000 clones in the sample; around four fifths occur only once, and 2.1% lies in the top ten. The length of the CDR3 is 16 residues. Germline V gene sequence: CDR1 SGHRS, CDR2 YFSETQ. J gave up 4 bases and V 7 bases, and 14 bases lay outside the gene matches.

This TCR derives from a person between 18 and 65 years old who received the Ad26.COV2.S COVID-19 vaccine or a placebo. The chain is built from TRBV5-1 and TRBJ2-1, with TRBD1 matching 7 bases. Sequences were derived from peripheral blood, sampled in a trial of Ad26.COV2.S vaccine versus placebo. CDR3 region: CASLGDTGQVYNEQFF. In nucleotides, the CDR3 is TGCGCCAGCTTGGGGGACACAGGACAGGTTTACAATGAGCAGTTCTTC.